The rows below give T cell receptor beta chains drawn from one sample of a study of response to subunit inactivated influenza vaccine. Via MiXCR, TCRdb re-called the RT-PCR reads, giving one row per CDR3 protein. The sample records about 520,000 distinct CDR3 sequences, about 25% being singletons. The starting material was CD4+ T cells sorted from PBMCs, obtained roughly 5 days after vaccination. The receptors originated from a man aged 50-60 years who received an inactivated influenza vaccine. Each CDR3 is given with its conserved first and last residue. The D gene is left open where the match is weak. Expanded clones are given a class, and other clones once, few, many or no size at all.

NA,few,TRBV29-1,TRBJ2-5,CSVREKETQYF,TGCAGCGTTAGGGAAAAAGAGACCCAGTACTTC
NA,NA,TRBV6-5,TRBJ2-3,CASSYSGSAHLTDTQYF,TGTGCCAGCAGTTACTCGGGGAGCGCACACCTCACAGATACGCAGTATTTT
TRBD2,NA,TRBV5-1,TRBJ2-1,CASSLVSGLEVGQFF,TGCGCCAGCAGCTTGGTTTCGGGACTAGAAGTGGGGCAGTTCTTC
TRBD1,many,TRBV29-1,TRBJ1-2,CSVYRTGRGDGYTF,TGCAGCGTTTATCGGACAGGGCGTGGAGACGGCTACACCTTC
NA,few,TRBV7-2,TRBJ1-1,CASSLIDTEAFF,TGTGCCAGCAGCCTTATAGACACTGAAGCTTTCTTT
TRBD1,many,TRBV20-1,TRBJ2-7,CSARDVTGVVHEQYF,TGCAGTGCTAGGGACGTGACAGGGGTAGTCCACGAGCAGTACTTC
NA,few,TRBV29-1,TRBJ1-1,CSHRPWSSWTRGNTEAFF,TGCAGCCACCGCCCATGGAGCTCTTGGACCAGGGGGAACACTGAAGCTTTCTTT
NA,few,TRBV27,TRBJ2-2,CASSLSIWGQNTGELFF,TGTGCCAGCAGTTTATCGATTTGGGGACAGAACACCGGGGAGCTGTTTTTT
TRBD2,many,TRBV12-3/TRBV12-4,TRBJ2-7,CASSMRTSSAYEQYF,TGTGCCAGCAGTATGCGGACTAGCAGTGCCTACGAGCAGTACTTC
TRBD1,few,TRBV12-3/TRBV12-4,TRBJ1-2,CASSLVPRTGTGGYTF,TGTGCCAGCAGTTTAGTCCCCCGGACAGGTACGGGCGGCTACACCTTC
TRBD1,NA,TRBV15,TRBJ2-2,CATSRAQGADTGELFF,TGTGCCACCAGCAGAGCACAGGGGGCAGACACCGGGGAGCTGTTTTTT
TRBD2,few,TRBV12-3/TRBV12-4,TRBJ2-3,CASSPPGGPDTQYF,TGTGCCAGCAGTCCCCCGGGGGGGCCAGATACGCAGTATTTT
NA,NA,TRBV30,TRBJ2-3,CAWSHSVTTDTQYF,TGTGCCTGGAGTCATTCAGTTACCACAGATACGCAGTATTTT
NA,many,TRBV27,TRBJ2-1,CASSLSLFVGSEQFF,TGTGCCAGCAGTTTATCACTGTTCGTAGGGAGTGAGCAGTTCTTC
NA,few,TRBV20-1,TRBJ2-5,CSASTGQETQYF,TGCAGTGCTAGTACAGGTCAAGAGACCCAGTACTTC
NA,few,TRBV15,TRBJ2-5,CATSRDNGDGTQYF,TGTGCCACCAGCAGAGATAACGGGGATGGTACCCAGTACTTC
NA,few,TRBV6-4,TRBJ1-2,CASSDSTVGLSGYTF,TGTGCCAGCAGTGACTCGACGGTGGGGTTGAGTGGCTACACCTTC
NA,few,TRBV12-3/TRBV12-4,TRBJ2-7,CASSLGGWEQYF,TGTGCCAGCAGTTTAGGGGGGTGGGAGCAGTACTTC
TRBD1,few,TRBV11-2,TRBJ2-7,CASSPGTGGIGQYF,TGTGCCAGCAGCCCCGGGACAGGGGGAATCGGGCAGTACTTC
NA,NA,TRBV29-1,TRBJ2-3,CSVEPYRRSPTDTQYF,TGCAGCGTTGAACCATACAGGAGGTCCCCCACAGATACGCAGTATTTT